This T cell receptor beta chain was sequenced for a study of spatial heterogeneity in lung cancer. The wider study: Median follow-up for sequenced PBMC samples was two to three years after resection, when such samples existed. Detection of beta-chain sequences consistently exceeded that of alpha-chain sequences.

Regarding time point: blood at routine non-recurrence follow-up after resection. Unsorted whole RNA from tumor, nontumor lung or frozen PBMC underwent sequencing. This clonotype was detected many times. Each TCR cDNA molecule bore a unique molecular identifier. TCRdb redid the calling of the 5' RACE reads with MiXCR, one entry per CDR3 protein. The sample has more than 15,000 distinct CDR3 sequences, 6.3% seen once; the top ten hold roughly 23%. V shed 3 bases and J 4 bases; nucleotides not matched to a gene: 9. There are 16 residues in the CDR3. Germline CDR1 and CDR2: MGHRA and YSYEKL. The chain links TRBV4-1 to TRBJ2-3; 8 nucleotides align to TRBD1. The receptor comes from a male donor with early-stage non-small cell lung cancer. Source: PBMCs, taken at follow-up. This CDR3 reads CASSHSTGGMADTQYF. The CDR3 DNA is TGCGCCAGCAGCCACTCAACAGGGGGAATGGCAGATACGCAGTATTTT.